These 26 T cell receptor beta chains came from one sample sequenced in a study of tumor-infiltrating lymphocytes in localized non-small cell lung cancer. Clones were sequenced by immunoSEQ multiplex PCR, and TCRdb holds only the in-frame ones, with some missing. Of over 14,000 clones listed, roughly 80% were seen once; the top ten hold 2% to 3%. What was sequenced was lung tumor tissue. These receptors all come from a human donor with non-small cell lung cancer.

In its sample, this clone was seen a few times. The V and J genes are TRBV7-9 and TRBJ1-1; tentative D call: TRBD1 (6 bases). The CDR3 is 18 residues long. Trimming took 1 base from V and 1 from J, leaving 19 bases between them. Germline loops: CDR1 SEHNR, CDR2 FQNEAQ (reference sequence). CDR3 sequence: CASSLVPRGPLPNTEAFF. DNA for the CDR3: TGTGCCAGCAGCTTAGTTCCCAGGGGCCCTCTCCCGAACACTGAAGCTTTCTTT.

This clone has a handful of counts. The V gene is TRBV2, the J gene TRBJ1-6, with TRBD1 matching 9 bases. The CDR3 covers 15 residues. The J segment lost 7 bases and the V segment lost 6 bases, leaving 7 bases of the junction unmatched. The germline V gene encodes CDR1 SNHLY and CDR2 FYNNEI. CDR3 nucleotide sequence: TGTGCCAGCAGAGACAGGGGGTGGTTGAATTCACCCCTCCACTTT. Translated, it gives CASRDRGWLNSPLHF.

The CDR3 protein is CASSFRQNYGYTF. The CDR3 bases are TGTGCCAGCAGCTTCAGACAGAACTATGGCTACACCTTC. The J gene is TRBJ1-2, the V gene TRBV5-6; tentatively, D is TRBD1 (5 bases). The CDR3 length is 13 residues. V lost 2 bases, J lost 2 bases, and 7 bases lay in between. In germline, CDR1 is SGHDT, CDR2 YYEEEE.

J is TRBJ2-7 and V is TRBV6-1, with TRBD1 matching 8 bases. Looked up from germline, CDR1 is MNHNS and CDR2 is SASEGT. Unmatched junction bases numbered 7, after V lost 2 bases and J lost 4 bases. The length of the CDR3 is 15 residues. CDR3 residues: CASSEWTGPEYEQYF. Here the CDR3 DNA reads TGTGCCAGCAGTGAATGGACAGGGCCTGAATACGAGCAGTACTTC.

The chain couples TRBV5-6 to TRBJ2-2, with TRBD2 matching over 12 bases. The germline V gene encodes CDR1 SGHDT and CDR2 YYEEEE. J gave up 6 bases and V 3 bases, and 3 bases lay outside the gene matches. The length of the CDR3 is 15 residues. CDR3 protein: CASSSLAGGPGELFF. The CDR3 DNA reads TGTGCCAGCAGCTCCCTAGCGGGAGGGCCCGGGGAGCTGTTTTTT.

The V call is TRBV7-2, the J call TRBJ2-1; no definite D call. This CDR3 has 11 residues. Germline assignment: CDR1 SGHTA and CDR2 FQGNSA. V was shortened by 1 base and J by 13 bases, with 8 bases between the two germline ends. For the CDR3, the DNA is TGTGCCAGCAGCTTAGTCGTGGCACAGTTCTTC. It translates to CASSLVVAQFF.

The V call is TRBV12-5, the J call TRBJ2-5, with 10 bases lining up with TRBD2. Germline trimming cut 4 bases from V and 4 bases from J; bases unmatched to any gene: 6. Germline V gene lookup returns CDR1 LGHNT and CDR2 FRNRAP. The CDR3 sequence is 15 residues long. This chain's CDR3 is CASGSLSGRGETQYF. The CDR3, as DNA: TGTGCTAGTGGTTCGCTCAGCGGGAGGGGAGAGACCCAGTACTTC.

This chain links TRBV4-3 with TRBJ2-7, with D possibly being TRBD2 (7 bases). V was clipped by 4 bases and J by 0 bases, with 10 bases between them. The length of the CDR3 is 14 residues. Germline V gives CDR1 LGHNA, CDR2 YSLEER. The CDR3 protein is CASSLAGASYEQYF. Here the CDR3 DNA reads TGCGCCAGCAGCCTCGCGGGGGCCTCCTACGAGCAGTACTTC.

This clone showed up just a few times. The chain recombines TRBV18 with TRBJ2-3, with 13 bases matching TRBD2. The V gene's germline CDR1 is KGHSH and CDR2 LQKENI. The CDR3 has 15 amino acids. V shed 9 bases and J 6 bases; nucleotides not matched to a gene: 9. Here the CDR3 reads CASSPGLAGFDTQYF. In DNA form, the CDR3 reads TGTGCCAGTAGTCCGGGACTAGCGGGATTTGATACGCAGTATTTT.

This chain joins TRBV6-5 and TRBJ1-1, with 7 bases identical to TRBD1. CDR1 and CDR2 from the germline V gene are MNHEY and SVGAGI. The CDR3 extends over 14 amino acids. V lost 2 bases to trimming and J lost 3 bases; unmatched junction nucleotides: 3. DNA for the CDR3: TGTGCCAGCAGTTACCAGGGGGGGGACACTGAAGCTTTCTTT. Translating gives CASSYQGGDTEAFF.

The chain carries TRBV9 and TRBJ1-6, with D hard to call. V gave up 0 bases and J gave up 0 bases, with 13 bases separating them. This CDR3 is 18 amino acids long. The V gene's germline CDR1 is SGDLS and CDR2 YYNGEE. The CDR3 protein is CASSVGEEWTSYNSPLHF. The DNA of the CDR3 is TGTGCCAGCAGCGTAGGAGAGGAATGGACCTCCTATAATTCACCCCTCCACTTT.

This clone has more than one count but fewer than ten. The rearrangement joins TRBV27 to TRBJ2-1, with D perhaps matching TRBD2 (6 bases). Looked up from germline, CDR1 is MNHEY and CDR2 is SMNVEV (reference sequence). The V gene lost 6 bases and the J gene lost 8 bases, with 17 bases spanning the gap. The CDR3 is 14 residues long. The CDR3 spells CASSSSLGSYEQFF. Written as DNA, the CDR3 is TGTGCCAGCAGCTCCTCCCTCGGGAGCTATGAGCAGTTCTTC.

This sequence joins TRBV19 and TRBJ2-2; D gene unclear. The CDR3 is 14 amino acids. V lost 2 bases and J lost 8, with 12 bases in between. From germline, CDR1 is LNHDA and CDR2 SQIVND (reference sequence). CDR3 protein: CASSIWSLTGELFF. For the CDR3, the DNA is TGTGCCAGTAGTATATGGTCTTTGACAGGGGAGCTGTTTTTT.

The V and J genes are TRBV6-5 and TRBJ1-5, with a tentative D call TRBD1 (5 bases). Germline CDR1 and CDR2: MNHEY and SVGAGI. The CDR3 is 15 amino acids. V dropped 6 bases and J dropped 1 base, with 13 bases sitting between them. CDR3 region: CASSPEAGSNQPQHF. The DNA for the CDR3 is TGTGCCAGCAGCCCGGAGGCAGGGAGCAATCAGCCCCAGCATTTT.

The V gene is TRBV6-5, the J gene TRBJ2-7, with D perhaps matching TRBD1 (5 bases). The CDR3 runs to 14 residues. Germline CDR1 and CDR2: MNHEY and SVGAGI. V was trimmed by 5 bases and J by 0 bases, leaving 11 bases between them. CDR3: CASSMVDTSYEQYF. For the CDR3, the DNA is TGTGCCAGCAGTATGGTGGACACCTCCTACGAGCAGTACTTC.

This clone was seen just once. The chain is built from TRBV9 and TRBJ1-4, with D tentatively TRBD1 (5 bases). Trimming removed 4 bases from V and 5 bases from J, with 15 bases in between. Germline V gene lookup returns CDR1 SGDLS and CDR2 YYNGEE. The CDR3 has 15 amino acids. In DNA, the CDR3 is TGTGCCAGCAGCCCCCAGTTCGGGGGAAATGAAAAACTGTTTTTT. This translates into CASSPQFGGNEKLFF.

The rearrangement links TRBV5-1 to TRBJ2-1, with 9 positions matching TRBD1. CDR3 length equals 13 residues. From germline, CDR1 is SGHRS and CDR2 YFSETQ. V gave up 0 bases and J gave up 15 bases; unmatched junction bases: 7. The CDR3 spells CASSLDRGQGSFF. CDR3 coding DNA: TGCGCCAGCAGCTTGGACAGGGGGCAAGGCTCGTTCTTC.

The V gene is TRBV18, the J gene TRBJ2-2; D is unclear. Germline lookup yields CDR1 KGHSH and CDR2 LQKENI. This CDR3 has 17 residues. Trimming removed 2 bases at V and 7 bases at J, with 20 bases between. The DNA for the CDR3 is TGTGCCAGCTCACCAACGTCGCCAGTAAAGTTTATCGGGGAGCTGTTTTTT. Translating gives CASSPTSPVKFIGELFF.

This clone was observed a handful of times. The CDR3 sequence is CASSVAISSYNEQFF. CDR3 DNA: TGTGCCAGCAGCGTAGCGATAAGCTCCTACAATGAGCAGTTCTTC. This rearrangement joins TRBV9 to TRBJ2-1; D is unresolved. Per germline, CDR1 SGDLS and CDR2 YYNGEE. The germline V and J ends were trimmed by 0 bases and 0 bases, with 7 bases remaining between them. CDR3 length equals 15 residues.

The chain recombines TRBV7-6 with TRBJ1-1; D is ambiguous. This CDR3 has 11 residues. Germline V gene data show CDR1 as SGHVS and CDR2 as FNYEAQ. Deletions cut 2 bases from V and 7 bases from J, with 5 bases between. The CDR3 nucleotides are TGTGCCAGCAGCTTAACGCGTGAAGCTTTCTTT. Translated: CASSLTREAFF.

The chain is built from TRBV4-3 and TRBJ2-1; D ambiguous. The length of the CDR3 is 14 residues. V was pared by 2 bases and J by 5 bases, with 10 bases between. Per the germline V gene, CDR1 is LGHNA and CDR2 is YSLEER. CDR3 residues: CASSQLKGDNEQFF. Written as DNA, the CDR3 is TGCGCCAGCAGCCAACTGAAGGGTGACAATGAGCAGTTCTTC.

The rearrangement uses TRBV7-2 and TRBJ1-5; 7 bases align to TRBD1. V lost 0 bases and J lost 3; bases outside the gene matches: 2. CDR1 and CDR2 from the germline V gene are SGHTA and FQGNSA. There are 15 residues in the CDR3. The CDR3 DNA reads as TGTGCCAGCAGCTTAGCAGGGGGCAACAATCAGCCCCAGCATTTT. Encoded protein: CASSLAGGNNQPQHF. Full variable domain (remainder filled in from reference TRBV7-2 and TRBJ1-5): GAGVSQSPSNKVTEKGKDVELRCDPISGHTALYWYRQSLGQGLEFLIYFQGNSAPDKSGLPSDRFSAERTGGSVSTLTIQRTQQEDSAVYLCASSLAGGNNQPQHFGDGTRLSIL.

The CDR3 here is CASSLVGDYGYTF. The CDR3 DNA reads as TGTGCCAGCAGCTTAGTAGGTGACTATGGCTACACCTTC. J is TRBJ1-2 and V is TRBV7-9; D gene uncertain. Germline V gene lookup returns CDR1 SEHNR and CDR2 FQNEAQ (reference sequence). The CDR3 has 13 residues. Trimming pared 1 base from V and 3 bases from J, leaving 6 bases between. The full variable domain, with the rest looked up from reference TRBV7-9 and TRBJ1-2, is DTGVSQNPRHKITKRGQNVTFRCDPISEHNRLYWYRQTLGQGPEFLTYFQNEAQLEKSRLLSDRFSAERPKGSFSTLEIQRTEQGDSAMYLCASSLVGDYGYTFGSGTRLTVV.

The V and J genes are TRBV28 and TRBJ1-1; the D gene is possibly TRBD1 (5 bases). The CDR3 has 13 residues. Trimming took 3 bases from V and 6 from J, leaving 11 bases between them. Germline values: CDR1 MDHEN, CDR2 SYDVKM. CDR3 region: CASSFPRDSEAFF. The CDR3 region has the DNA TGTGCCAGCAGTTTTCCCAGGGACTCTGAAGCTTTCTTT.

CDR3 nucleotides: TGCGCCAGCAGCCTTCACGGGGTCTCCACTGAAGCTTTCTTT. Translated, it gives CASSLHGVSTEAFF. V and J are TRBV4-3 and TRBJ1-1; D is undetermined. The CDR3 length is 14 residues. Germline CDR1 reads LGHNA; CDR2 reads YSLEER. V was clipped by 4 bases and J by 4 bases, with 13 bases between them.

The chain joins TRBV19 to TRBJ2-7, with TRBD1 matching over 9 bases. CDR1 and CDR2 from the germline V gene are LNHDA and SQIVND (reference sequence). CDR3 length equals 14 residues. After removal of 10 bases from V and 0 bases from J, the junction contained 7 bases not matched to a gene. Here the CDR3 reads CATLGTGSSYEQYF. CDR3 sequence (DNA): TGTGCCACCTTAGGGACAGGGAGCTCCTACGAGCAGTACTTC.